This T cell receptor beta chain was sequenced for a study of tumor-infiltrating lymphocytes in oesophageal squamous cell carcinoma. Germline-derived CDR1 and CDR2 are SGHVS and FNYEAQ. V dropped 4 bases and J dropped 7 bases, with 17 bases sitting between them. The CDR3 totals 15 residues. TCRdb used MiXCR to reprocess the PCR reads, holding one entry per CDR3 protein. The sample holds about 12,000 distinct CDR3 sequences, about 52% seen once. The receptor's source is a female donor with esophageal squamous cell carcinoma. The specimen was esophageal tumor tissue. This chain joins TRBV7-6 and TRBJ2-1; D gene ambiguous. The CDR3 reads CASSSWSSLGNEQFF. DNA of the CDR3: TGTGCCAGCAGCTCGTGGAGTAGTCTCGGGAATGAGCAGTTCTTC. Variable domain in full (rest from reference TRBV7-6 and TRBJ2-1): GAGVSQSPRYKVTKRGQDVALRCDPISGHVSLYWYRQALGQGPEFLTYFNYEAQQDKSGLPNDRFSAERPEGSISTLTIQRTEQRDSAMYRCASSSWSSLGNEQFFGPGTRLTVL.